Listed below are T cell receptor beta chains from one sample, sequenced in a study of blood T cell repertoires in COVID-19. The assay was immunoSEQ multiplex PCR, and TCRdb's table has in-frame clones only and misses some. The sample yields some 260,000 clones, about 87% seen once. Material: peripheral blood. Source of these receptors: a woman in her thirties with COVID-19, enrolled during active disease. Each CDR3 is given with its conserved first and last residue. Each record gives: clone size, D gene, V gene, J gene, CDR3 DNA, CDR3 protein. A D gene is named only where the DNA matches it firmly. Clone size is not always given. Where it is, it says once, few, many or a class for expanded clones.

-	-	TRBV7-9	TRBJ1-4	TGTGCCAGCAGCTTAGGGGCCGCGTCTCGCGAAAAACTGTTTTTT	CASSLGAASREKLFF
-	TRBD2	TRBV28	TRBJ2-5	TGTGCCAGCAGTTTACCTAGCGGGTACCAAGAGACCCAGTACTTC	CASSLPSGYQETQYF
-	-	TRBV28	TRBJ1-3	TGTGCCAGCAGTTTAATGGGGCTCAACTCTGGAAACACCATATATTTT	CASSLMGLNSGNTIYF
-	-	TRBV18	TRBJ2-5	TGTGCCAGCTCACCCGGTGCCCAAGAGACCCAGTACTTC	CASSPGAQETQYF
-	TRBD1	TRBV6-8	TRBJ2-2	TGTGCCAGCAGAAAAGGACAGGGGGCATGTGCACACCGGGGAGCTGTTTTT	CASRKGQGACAHRGAVF
-	TRBD1	TRBV28	TRBJ2-5	TGTGCCAGCAGTGACCCGACAGGGGGCGGCGAGACCCAGTACTTC	CASSDPTGGGETQYF
once	-	TRBV11-2	TRBJ2-1	TGTGCCAGCAGCAAAGACGGGAGCGGTTACGGTGAGCAGTTCTTC	CASSKDGSGYGEQFF
-	TRBD1	TRBV4-1	TRBJ2-3	TGCGCCAGCAGCCACCCATGGAGACAGGGGGCGACTGATACGCAGTATTTT	CASSHPWRQGATDTQYF
-	-	TRBV4-3	TRBJ2-1	TGCGCCAGCAGCCAAGACGGGACTTCTGACAATGAGCAGTTCTTC	CASSQDGTSDNEQFF
-	-	TRBV14	TRBJ1-3	TGTGCCAGCAGCCGGTTCCGAGCGGGGACTGGAAACACCATATATTTT	CASSRFRAGTGNTIYF
-	-	TRBV11-3	TRBJ2-1	TGTGCCAGCAGCTTAGGGACAGTATACAATGAGCAGTTCTTC	CASSLGTVYNEQFF
-	-	TRBV5-4	TRBJ1-4	TGTGCCAGCAGCAGAACTACAGGGAATAGTAATGAAAAACTGTTTTTT	CASSRTTGNSNEKLFF
-	TRBD2	TRBV9	TRBJ2-1	TGTGCCAGCAGCGGACTAGCGGGGGGCCGCTCCTACAATGAGCAGTTCTTC	CASSGLAGGRSYNEQFF
-	-	TRBV9	TRBJ1-4	TGTGCCAGCAGCGTAGGAAACAGCCTTGAAAAACTGTTTTTT	CASSVGNSLEKLFF
-	-	TRBV28	TRBJ2-7	TGTGCCAGCAGACCCGTCCAGGTTGCTTCCTACGAGCAGTACTTC	CASRPVQVASYEQYF
-	TRBD1	TRBV25-1	TRBJ1-6	TGTGCCAGCGGACAGGGTTCACCCCTCCACTTT	CASGQGSPLHF
-	-	TRBV6-5	TRBJ1-2	TGTGCCAGCAGTTACGGGGGGGGCCGTAACTATGGCTACACCTTC	CASSYGGGRNYGYTF
few	-	TRBV9	TRBJ1-2	TGTGCCAGCAGCCACCAGGCGCGTGGCTACACCTTC	CASSHQARGYTF
-	-	TRBV28	TRBJ2-5	TGTGCCAGCAGCCGCCGACTAGGAGGGGTGACCCAGTACTTC	CASSRRLGGVTQYF
-	TRBD2	TRBV4-3	TRBJ2-3	TGCGCCAGCAGCCAAGTACTAGCGGGAGCGGCAGATACGCAGTATTTT	CASSQVLAGAADTQYF
-	TRBD1	TRBV5-4	TRBJ1-6	TGTGCCAGCAGCCTACAGGGGATGGATTCACCCCTCCACTTT	CASSLQGMDSPLHF
-	-	TRBV29-1	TRBJ2-7	TGCAGCGTTGAAGCAAACAGCACGCACGTCTCCTACGAGCAGTACTTC	CSVEANSTHVSYEQYF
-	-	TRBV6-5	TRBJ2-2	TGTGCCACCACCCCAGGGACACCGAACACCGGGGAGCTGTTTTTT	CATTPGTPNTGELFF
-	TRBD2	TRBV4-3	TRBJ2-3	TGCGCCAGCAGCCAACGTGGCGGGAGGGGGGGAGATACGCAGTATTTT	CASSQRGGRGGDTQYF
-	TRBD2	TRBV2	TRBJ2-3	TGTGCCAGCAGTGTAACCGGGACTAGCGGGAGCACAGATACGCAGTATTTT	CASSVTGTSGSTDTQYF
-	TRBD1	TRBV20-1	TRBJ2-5	TGCAGTGCTAGTGCGGGACAGGGGGTCGGAGAGACCCAGTACTTC	CSASAGQGVGETQYF
-	TRBD1	TRBV2	TRBJ2-5	TGTGCCAGCAGTACCAGGGGGTACCAAGAGACCCAGTACTTC	CASSTRGYQETQYF
-	TRBD2	TRBV6-2/TRBV6-3	TRBJ2-1	TGTGCCAGCAATTACCCCTTTCCGGCTAGCGGGACGATATACAATGAGCAGTTCTTC	CASNYPFPASGTIYNEQFF
once	-	TRBV25-1	TRBJ2-1	TGTGCCAGCAGTGTCGGGGTCGCCTACAATGAGCAGTTCTTC	CASSVGVAYNEQFF
-	TRBD2	TRBV5-4	TRBJ2-1	TGTGCCAGCAGCTTTTGGGGACTAGCGAACAATGAGCAGTTCTTC	CASSFWGLANNEQFF
-	TRBD2	TRBV5-5	TRBJ2-3	TGTGCCAGCAGCTCCGGGACTAGCAGTCAACCTAGCACAGATACGCAGTATTTT	CASSSGTSSQPSTDTQYF
-	TRBD1	TRBV10-2	TRBJ1-5	TGCGCCACAGCGGTGAGTGGGACAGGGGGCCCAAGCAATCAGCCCCAGCATTTT	CATAVSGTGGPSNQPQHF
-	TRBD2	TRBV4-3	TRBJ2-1	TGCGCCAGCAGCCGCGCTGGGGGACTAGCGGGAGCCAATGAGCAGTTCTTC	CASSRAGGLAGANEQFF
-	-	TRBV20-1	TRBJ1-2	TGCAGTGGCTTGGGGAGCTATGGCTACACCTTC	CSGLGSYGYTF
once	TRBD1	TRBV10-1	TRBJ2-7	TGCGCCAGCAGTTTCCGGGACAGGGTTCCGAAAATGCAAACCTACGAGCAGTACTTC	CASSFRDRVPKMQTYEQYF
once	-	TRBV19	TRBJ1-5	TGTGCCAGTAGTGCGGGGGGCTCCCAGCCCCAGCATTTT	CASSAGGSQPQHF
once	TRBD2	TRBV11-2	TRBJ2-1	TGTGCCAGCAGCTACACTAGCGGGAGATTCCATGAGCAGTTCTTC	CASSYTSGRFHEQFF
-	-	TRBV28	TRBJ2-5	TGTGCCAGCAGCACTAACCGGGACTCATGGGAAGAGACCCAGTACTTC	CASSTNRDSWEETQYF
-	-	TRBV6-5	TRBJ1-1	TGTGCCAGCAGTTCGGACAGTTCGAACACTGAAGCTTTCTTT	CASSSDSSNTEAFF
-	-	TRBV2	TRBJ1-2	TGTGCCAGCCCCAGGGGCTATGGCTACACCTTC	CASPRGYGYTF
-	TRBD1	TRBV11-3	TRBJ1-6	TGTGCCAGCAGCCCAAGACAGGGGCTCATCTCTTCACCCCTCCACTTT	CASSPRQGLISSPLHF
once	-	TRBV11-3	TRBJ2-5	TGTGCCAGCAGCACCGTTAGGGGGGGAAGGGGAGATGGGGAGACCCAGTACTTC	CASSTVRGGRGDGETQYF
-	TRBD1	TRBV27	TRBJ2-5	TGTGCCAGCAGTACTAGGGACAGGGGGGGAGAGACCCAGTACTTC	CASSTRDRGGETQYF
-	TRBD1	TRBV29-1	TRBJ2-5	TGCAGCGTTGAGGGACAGGGAGGAGAGACCCAGTACTTC	CSVEGQGGETQYF
-	-	TRBV27	TRBJ2-3	TGTGCCAGCAGTTTGACTTGGTGGTCAGATACGCAGTATTTT	CASSLTWWSDTQYF
-	TRBD1	TRBV11-2	TRBJ1-2	TGTGCCAGCAGCCCCCGTTATCGGGACAGGGGGGACTATGGCTACACCTTC	CASSPRYRDRGDYGYTF
-	-	TRBV2	TRBJ1-1	TGTGCCAGCAGTGAAGCAGGGGTTGAAGCTTTCTTT	CASSEAGVEAFF
-	-	TRBV7-2	TRBJ2-2	TGTGCCAGCAGCTTAGTATCGTACGGGGAGCTGTTTTTT	CASSLVSYGELFF
-	-	TRBV13	TRBJ1-1	TGTGCCAGCAGCTTTCAGGGGAGAGGGACTGAAGCTTTCTTT	CASSFQGRGTEAFF
-	-	TRBV6-2/TRBV6-3	TRBJ2-1	TGTGCCAGCAGCCCACTAGGATTGTCCAATGAGCAGTTCTTC	CASSPLGLSNEQFF
-	-	TRBV27	TRBJ1-2	TGTGCCAGCAGTTTATATGGAGGGGACTATGGCTACACCTTC	CASSLYGGDYGYTF
-	TRBD2	TRBV27	TRBJ2-1	TGTGCCAGCAGTTCCTCTGTACGAGCGGGGGGCAATGAGCAGTTCTTC	CASSSSVRAGGNEQFF
-	-	TRBV5-6	TRBJ2-3	TGTGCCAGCAGCTTCCACATCCCCGGGGATACGCAGTATTTT	CASSFHIPGDTQYF
-	-	TRBV19	TRBJ1-3	TGTGCCACCCGGTACTCTGGAAACACCATATATTTT	CATRYSGNTIYF
-	-	TRBV7-9	TRBJ1-4	TGTGCCAGCAGCCCCGAGGCCGGGGTTAATGAAAAACTGTTTTTT	CASSPEAGVNEKLFF